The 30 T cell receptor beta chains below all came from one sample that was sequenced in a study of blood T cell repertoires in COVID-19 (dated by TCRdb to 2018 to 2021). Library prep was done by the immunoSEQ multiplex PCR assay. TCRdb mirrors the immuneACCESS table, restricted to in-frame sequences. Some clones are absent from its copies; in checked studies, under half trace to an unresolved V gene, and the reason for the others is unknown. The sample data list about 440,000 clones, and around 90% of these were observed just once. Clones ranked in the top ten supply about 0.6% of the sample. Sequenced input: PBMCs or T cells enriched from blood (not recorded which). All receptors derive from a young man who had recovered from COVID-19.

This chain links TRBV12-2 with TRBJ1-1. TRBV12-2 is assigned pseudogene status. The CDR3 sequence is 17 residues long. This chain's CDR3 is CASRLVGGRNLNTEAFF. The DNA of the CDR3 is TGTGCAAGTCGCTTAGTGGGGGGGAGGAATCTGAACACTGAAGCTTTCTTT.

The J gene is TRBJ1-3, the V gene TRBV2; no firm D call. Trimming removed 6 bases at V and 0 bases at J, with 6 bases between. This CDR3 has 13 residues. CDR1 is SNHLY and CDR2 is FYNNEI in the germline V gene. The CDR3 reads CASRDSSGNTIYF. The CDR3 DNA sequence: TGTGCCAGCAGAGATAGCTCTGGAAACACCATATATTTT.

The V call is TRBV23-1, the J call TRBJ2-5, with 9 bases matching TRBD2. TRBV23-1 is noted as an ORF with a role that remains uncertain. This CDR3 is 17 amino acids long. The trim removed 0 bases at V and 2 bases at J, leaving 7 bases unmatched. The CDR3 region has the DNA TGCGCCAGCAGTCAATCGGGTGAGCGGGGGGATCAAGAGACCCAGTACTTC. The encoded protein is CASSQSGERGDQETQYF.

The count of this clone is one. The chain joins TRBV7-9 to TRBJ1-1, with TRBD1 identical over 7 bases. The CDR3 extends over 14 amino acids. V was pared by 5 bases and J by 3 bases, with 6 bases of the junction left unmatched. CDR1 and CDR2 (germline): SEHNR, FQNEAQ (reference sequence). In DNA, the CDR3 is TGTGCCAGCAGCACGACAGGGTATGACACTGAAGCTTTCTTT. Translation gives CASSTTGYDTEAFF.

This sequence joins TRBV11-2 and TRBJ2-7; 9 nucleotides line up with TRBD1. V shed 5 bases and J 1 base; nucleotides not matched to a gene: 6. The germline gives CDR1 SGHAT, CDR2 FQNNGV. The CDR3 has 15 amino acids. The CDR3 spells CASSPPGTGSYEQYF. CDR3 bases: TGTGCCAGCAGCCCCCCCGGGACAGGGTCCTACGAGCAGTACTTC.

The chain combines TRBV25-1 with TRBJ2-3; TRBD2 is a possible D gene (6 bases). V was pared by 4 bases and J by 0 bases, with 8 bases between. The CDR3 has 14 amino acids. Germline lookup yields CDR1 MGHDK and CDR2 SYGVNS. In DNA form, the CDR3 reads TGTGCCAGCAGTGGCGGACTAAGCACAGATACGCAGTATTTT. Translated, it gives CASSGGLSTDTQYF.

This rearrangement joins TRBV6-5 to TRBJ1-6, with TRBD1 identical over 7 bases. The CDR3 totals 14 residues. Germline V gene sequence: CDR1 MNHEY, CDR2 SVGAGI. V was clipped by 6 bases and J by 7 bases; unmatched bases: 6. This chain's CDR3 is CASRQQGVNSPLHF. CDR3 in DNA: TGTGCCAGCAGACAGCAGGGGGTAAATTCACCCCTCCACTTT.

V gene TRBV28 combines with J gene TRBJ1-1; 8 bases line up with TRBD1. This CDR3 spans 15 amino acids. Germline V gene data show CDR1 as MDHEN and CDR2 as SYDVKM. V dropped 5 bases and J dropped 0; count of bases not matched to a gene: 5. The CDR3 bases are TGTGCCAGCAGTCCGCGGACAGGGTTGAACACTGAAGCTTTCTTT. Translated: CASSPRTGLNTEAFF.

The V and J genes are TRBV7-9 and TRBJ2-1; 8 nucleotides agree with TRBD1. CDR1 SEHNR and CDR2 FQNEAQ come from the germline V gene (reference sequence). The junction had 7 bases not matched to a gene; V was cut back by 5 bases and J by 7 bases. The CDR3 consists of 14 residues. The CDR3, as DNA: TGTGCCAGCAGCCAGCTAAGGACAGGGAATGAGCAGTTCTTC. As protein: CASSQLRTGNEQFF.

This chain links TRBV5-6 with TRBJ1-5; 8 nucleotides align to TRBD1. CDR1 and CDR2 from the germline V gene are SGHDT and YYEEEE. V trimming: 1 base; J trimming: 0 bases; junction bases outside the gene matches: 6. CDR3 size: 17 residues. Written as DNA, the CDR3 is TGTGCCAGCAGCTTGACCGGGACAGGTTATAGCAATCAGCCCCAGCATTTT. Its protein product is CASSLTGTGYSNQPQHF.

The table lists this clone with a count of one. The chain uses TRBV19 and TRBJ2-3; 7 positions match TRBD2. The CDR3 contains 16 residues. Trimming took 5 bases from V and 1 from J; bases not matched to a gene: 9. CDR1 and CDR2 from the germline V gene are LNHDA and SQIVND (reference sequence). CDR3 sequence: CASSQPSGYGTDTQYF. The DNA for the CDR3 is TGTGCCAGTAGTCAGCCTAGCGGCTACGGCACAGATACGCAGTATTTT. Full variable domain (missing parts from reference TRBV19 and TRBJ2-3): DGGITQSPKYLFRKEGQNVTLSCEQNLNHDAMYWYRQDPGQGLRLIYYSQIVNDFQKGDIAEGYSVSREKKESFPLTVTSAQKNPTAFYLCASSQPSGYGTDTQYFGPGTRLTVL.

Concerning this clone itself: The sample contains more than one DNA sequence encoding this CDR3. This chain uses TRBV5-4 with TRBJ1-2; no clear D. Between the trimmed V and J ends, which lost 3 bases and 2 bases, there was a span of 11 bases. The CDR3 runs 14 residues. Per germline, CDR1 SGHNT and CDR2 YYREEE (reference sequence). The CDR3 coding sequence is TGTGCCAGCAGCTCCCGGACGGGGAACTATGGCTACACCTTC. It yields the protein CASSSRTGNYGYTF.

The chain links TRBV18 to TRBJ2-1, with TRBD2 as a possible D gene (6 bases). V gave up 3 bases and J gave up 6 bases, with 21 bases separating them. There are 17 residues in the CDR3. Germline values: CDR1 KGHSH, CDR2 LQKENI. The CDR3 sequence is CASSPAASVGGGNEQFF. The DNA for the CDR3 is TGTGCCAGCTCACCCGCCGCTAGCGTAGGAGGTGGCAATGAGCAGTTCTTC.

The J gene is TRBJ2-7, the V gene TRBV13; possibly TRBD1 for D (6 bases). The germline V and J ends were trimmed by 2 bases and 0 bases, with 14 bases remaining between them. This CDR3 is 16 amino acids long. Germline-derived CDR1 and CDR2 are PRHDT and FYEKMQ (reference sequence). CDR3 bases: TGTGCCAGCAGCTTATTCGGCAGGGGTCTCTCCTACGAGCAGTACTTC. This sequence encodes CASSLFGRGLSYEQYF.

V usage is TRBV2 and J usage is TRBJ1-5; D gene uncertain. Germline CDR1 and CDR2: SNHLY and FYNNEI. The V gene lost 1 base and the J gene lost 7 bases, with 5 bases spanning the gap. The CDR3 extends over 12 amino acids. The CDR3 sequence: CASSEEPQPQHF. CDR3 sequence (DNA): TGTGCCAGCAGTGAAGAGCCCCAGCCCCAGCATTTT.

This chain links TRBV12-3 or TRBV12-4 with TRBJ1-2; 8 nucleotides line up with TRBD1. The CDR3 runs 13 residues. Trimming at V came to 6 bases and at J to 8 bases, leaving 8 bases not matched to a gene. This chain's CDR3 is CASRLGQGQGYTF. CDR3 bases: TGTGCCAGCAGACTAGGACAGGGCCAAGGCTACACCTTC.

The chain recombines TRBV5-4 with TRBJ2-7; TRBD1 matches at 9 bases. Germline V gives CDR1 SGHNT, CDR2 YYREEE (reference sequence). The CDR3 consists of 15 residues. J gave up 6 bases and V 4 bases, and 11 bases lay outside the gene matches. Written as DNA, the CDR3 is TGTGCCAGCAGCGGCTCCGGGACAGGGCCGGGCGAGCAGTACTTC. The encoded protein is CASSGSGTGPGEQYF.

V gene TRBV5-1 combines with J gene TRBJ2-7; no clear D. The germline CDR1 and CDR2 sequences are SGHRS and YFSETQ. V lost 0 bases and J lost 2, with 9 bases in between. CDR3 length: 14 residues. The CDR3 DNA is TGCGCCAGCAGCTTGGAAGCAATTACCTACGAGCAGTACTTC. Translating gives CASSLEAITYEQYF.

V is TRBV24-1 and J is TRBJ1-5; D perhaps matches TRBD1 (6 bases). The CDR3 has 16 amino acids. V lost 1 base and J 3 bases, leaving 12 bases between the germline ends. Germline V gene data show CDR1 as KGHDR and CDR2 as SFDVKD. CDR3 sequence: CATSDLAGATNQPQHF. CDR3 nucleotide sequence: TGTGCCACCAGTGATTTAGCAGGGGCCACCAATCAGCCCCAGCATTTT.

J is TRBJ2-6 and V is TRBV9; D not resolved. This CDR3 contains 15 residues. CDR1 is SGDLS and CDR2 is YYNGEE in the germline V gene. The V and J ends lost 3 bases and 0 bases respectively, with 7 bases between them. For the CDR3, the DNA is TGTGCCAGCAGCGCTAGGTCCTCTGGGGCCAACGTCCTGACTTTC. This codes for CASSARSSGANVLTF. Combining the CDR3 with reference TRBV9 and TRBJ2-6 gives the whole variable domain DSGVTQTPKHLITATGQRVTLRCSPRSGDLSVYWYQQSLDQGLQFLIQYYNGEERAKGNILERFSAQQFPDLHSELNLSSLELGDSALYFCASSARSSGANVLTFGAGSRLTVL.

CDR3 nucleotides: TGTGCCAGCAGTCAACTAAGACAGGCTTCGATCGGATATGGCTACACCTTC. This gives the protein CASSQLRQASIGYGYTF. This sequence joins TRBV6-6 and TRBJ1-2; maybe TRBD1 (6 bases). The CDR3 sequence is 17 residues long. Germline V lookup: CDR1 MNHNY, CDR2 SVGAGI (reference sequence). The V end was cut by 5 bases, the J end by 5 bases, with 24 bases between.

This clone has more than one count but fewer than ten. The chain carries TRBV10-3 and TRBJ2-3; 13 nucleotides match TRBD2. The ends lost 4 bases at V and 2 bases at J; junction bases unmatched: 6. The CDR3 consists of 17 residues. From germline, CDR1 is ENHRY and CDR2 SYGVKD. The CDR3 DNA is TGTGCCATCAGTGGGGCCGGGACTAGCGGGACCACAGATACGCAGTATTTT. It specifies CAISGAGTSGTTDTQYF.

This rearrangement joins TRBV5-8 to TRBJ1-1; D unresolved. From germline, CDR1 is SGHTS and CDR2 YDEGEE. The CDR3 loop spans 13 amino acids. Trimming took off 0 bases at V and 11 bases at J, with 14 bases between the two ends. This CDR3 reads CASSLGQRIRAFF. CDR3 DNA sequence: TGTGCCAGCAGCTTGGGGCAGCGAATTCGCGCTTTCTTT. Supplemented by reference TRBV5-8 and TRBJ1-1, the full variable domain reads EAGVTQSPTHLIKTRGQQATLRCSPISGHTSVYWYQQALGLGLQFLLWYDEGEERNRGNFPPRFSGRQFPNYSSELNVNALELEDSALYLCASSLGQRIRAFFGQGTRLTVV.

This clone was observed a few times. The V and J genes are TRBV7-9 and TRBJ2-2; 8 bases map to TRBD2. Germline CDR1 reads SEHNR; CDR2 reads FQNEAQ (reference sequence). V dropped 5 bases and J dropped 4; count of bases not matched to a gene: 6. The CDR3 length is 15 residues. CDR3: CASSEISGATGELFF. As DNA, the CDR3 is TGTGCCAGCAGCGAAATTAGCGGGGCCACCGGGGAGCTGTTTTTT. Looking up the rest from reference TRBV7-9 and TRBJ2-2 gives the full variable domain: DTGVSQNPRHKITKRGQNVTFRCDPISEHNRLYWYRQTLGQGPEFLTYFQNEAQLEKSRLLSDRFSAERPKGSFSTLEIQRTEQGDSAMYLCASSEISGATGELFFGEGSRLTVL.

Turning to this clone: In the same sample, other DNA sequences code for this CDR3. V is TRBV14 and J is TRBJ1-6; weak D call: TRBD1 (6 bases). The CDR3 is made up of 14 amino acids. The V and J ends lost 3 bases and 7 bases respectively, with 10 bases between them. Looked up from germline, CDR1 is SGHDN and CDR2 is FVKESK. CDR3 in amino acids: CASSQVQGNSPLHF. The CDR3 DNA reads TGTGCCAGCAGCCAGGTACAGGGAAATTCACCCCTCCACTTT.

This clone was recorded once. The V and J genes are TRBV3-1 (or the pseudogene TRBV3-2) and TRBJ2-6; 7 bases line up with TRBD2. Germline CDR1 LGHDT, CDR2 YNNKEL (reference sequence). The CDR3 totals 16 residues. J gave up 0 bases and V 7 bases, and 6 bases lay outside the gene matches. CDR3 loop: CASTYRGGSGANVLTF. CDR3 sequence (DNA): TGTGCCAGCACTTACCGCGGGGGCTCTGGGGCCAACGTCCTGACTTTC.

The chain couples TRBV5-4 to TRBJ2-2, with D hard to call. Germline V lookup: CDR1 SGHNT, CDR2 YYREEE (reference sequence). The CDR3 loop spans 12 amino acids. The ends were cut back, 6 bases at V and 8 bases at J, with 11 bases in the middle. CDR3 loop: CASNTPGGELFF. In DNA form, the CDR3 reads TGTGCCAGCAACACCCCAGGAGGGGAGCTGTTTTTT.

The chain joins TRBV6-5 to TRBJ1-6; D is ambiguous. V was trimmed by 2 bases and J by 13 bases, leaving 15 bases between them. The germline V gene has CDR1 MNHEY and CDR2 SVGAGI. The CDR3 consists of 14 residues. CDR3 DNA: TGTGCCAGCAGTTACGAGGGCCTGGAAACCCCCCTCCACTTT. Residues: CASSYEGLETPLHF.

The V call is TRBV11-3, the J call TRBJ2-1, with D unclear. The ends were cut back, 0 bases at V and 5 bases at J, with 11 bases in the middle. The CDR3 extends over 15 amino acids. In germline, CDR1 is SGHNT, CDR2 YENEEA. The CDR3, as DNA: TGTGCCAGCAGCTTAGACTTCGCGGCCCACAATGAGCAGTTCTTC. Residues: CASSLDFAAHNEQFF. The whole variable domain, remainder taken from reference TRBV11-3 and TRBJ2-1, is EAGVVQSPRYKIIEKKQPVAFWCNPISGHNTLYWYLQNLGQGPELLIRYENEEAVDDSQLPKDRFSAERLKGVDSTLKIQPAELGDSAVYLCASSLDFAAHNEQFFGPGTRLTVL.

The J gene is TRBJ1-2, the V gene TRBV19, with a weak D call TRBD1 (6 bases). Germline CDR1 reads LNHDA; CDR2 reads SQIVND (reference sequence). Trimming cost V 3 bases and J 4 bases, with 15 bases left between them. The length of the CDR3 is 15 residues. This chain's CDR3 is CASSIPDRNSYGYTF. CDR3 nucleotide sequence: TGTGCCAGTAGTATCCCGGACAGAAACTCCTATGGCTACACCTTC.